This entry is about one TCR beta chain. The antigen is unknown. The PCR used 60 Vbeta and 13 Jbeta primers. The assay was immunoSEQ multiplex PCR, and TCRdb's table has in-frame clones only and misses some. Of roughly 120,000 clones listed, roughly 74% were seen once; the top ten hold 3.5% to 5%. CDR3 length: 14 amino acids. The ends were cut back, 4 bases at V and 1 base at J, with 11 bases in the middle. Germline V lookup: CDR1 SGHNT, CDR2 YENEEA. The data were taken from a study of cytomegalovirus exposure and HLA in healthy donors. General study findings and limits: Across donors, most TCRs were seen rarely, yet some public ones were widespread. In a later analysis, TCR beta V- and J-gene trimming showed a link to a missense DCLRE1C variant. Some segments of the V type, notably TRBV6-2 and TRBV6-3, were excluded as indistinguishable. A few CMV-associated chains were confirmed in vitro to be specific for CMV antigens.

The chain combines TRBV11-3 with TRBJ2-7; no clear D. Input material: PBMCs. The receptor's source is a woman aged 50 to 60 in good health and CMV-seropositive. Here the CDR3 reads CASSSRPNSYEQYF. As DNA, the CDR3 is TGTGCCAGCAGCTCTAGGCCCAATTCCTACGAGCAGTACTTC.